One sample yielded the 18 T cell receptor beta chains listed below, sequenced in a study of monozygotic twins with inflammatory bowel disease. TCRdb reprocessed the 5' RACE reads and stores each CDR3 protein as one record, lacking DNA. Found here are approximately 120,000 distinct CDR3 sequences; the top ten clones hold approximately 13%. The sequencing input was blood. These receptors all come from a human donor with ulcerative colitis or Crohn's disease, or a healthy co-twin of an affected twin (not recorded which).

This chain connects TRBV28 to TRBJ2-5; TCRdb designates TRBD1, a call that cannot be tested without DNA. The germline gives CDR1 MDHEN, CDR2 SYDVKM. CDR3 length equals 15 residues. The CDR3: CASRPLAGGGETQYF.

The V call is TRBV28, the J call TRBJ2-5; the D call from TCRdb, TRBD1, cannot be confirmed without DNA. Germline V lookup: CDR1 MDHEN, CDR2 SYDVKM. The CDR3 loop spans 15 amino acids. This chain's CDR3 is CASSLFSGQGETQYF.

The chain carries TRBV9 and TRBJ2-7; TCRdb calls TRBD1, which cannot be checked without DNA. The CDR3 has 15 residues. Germline assignment: CDR1 SGDLS and CDR2 YYNGEE. The CDR3 reads CASSVAGTEDYEQYF. Variable domain in full (rest from reference TRBV9 and TRBJ2-7): DSGVTQTPKHLITATGQRVTLRCSPRSGDLSVYWYQQSLDQGLQFLIQYYNGEERAKGNILERFSAQQFPDLHSELNLSSLELGDSALYFCASSVAGTEDYEQYFGPGTRLTVT.

The rearrangement links TRBV7-9 to TRBJ2-1; the D call of TRBD1 rests on TCRdb alone, since no DNA is present to check it. CDR1 is SEHNR, CDR2 FQNEAQ, per germline (reference sequence). The CDR3 consists of 17 residues. CDR3 sequence: CASSLERGTYSYNEQFF.

This rearrangement joins TRBV10-3 to TRBJ2-7; the D call from TCRdb, TRBD1, cannot be confirmed without DNA. The germline V gene encodes CDR1 ENHRY and CDR2 SYGVKD. The CDR3 has 16 amino acids. The CDR3 region is CAISESGTGDSYEQYF.

The chain joins TRBV28 to TRBJ2-7; the D call of TRBD1 rests on TCRdb alone, since no DNA is present to check it. CDR1 MDHEN and CDR2 SYDVKM come from the germline V gene. The CDR3 loop spans 16 amino acids. CDR3 sequence reads: CASRLPRGAGSYEQYF.

This chain connects TRBV7-3 to TRBJ2-2. The CDR3 length is 15 residues. CDR1 and CDR2 (germline): SGHTA, FQGTGA. CDR3 loop: CASSLIVNPTGELFF. Using reference TRBV7-3 and TRBJ2-2 for the parts outside the CDR3, the full variable domain is GAGVSQTPSNKVTEKGKYVELRCDPISGHTALYWYRQSLGQGPEFLIYFQGTGAADDSGLPNDRFFAVRPEGSVSTLKIQRTERGDSAVYLCASSLIVNPTGELFFGEGSRLTVL.

This chain's CDR3 is CASSSGGGGETQYF. The V and J genes are TRBV5-1 and TRBJ2-5; the TRBD1 assignment by TCRdb is unverifiable without DNA. In germline, CDR1 is SGHRS, CDR2 YFSETQ. CDR3 length: 14 residues.

The V call is TRBV27, the J call TRBJ1-5; TCRdb names TRBD1, which stays unverified in the absence of DNA. From germline, CDR1 is MNHEY and CDR2 SMNVEV (reference sequence). The CDR3 runs to 15 residues. CDR3 amino acids: CASARTAYSNQPQHF.

The chain employs TRBV5-1 and TRBJ1-1. CDR3 size: 13 residues. Germline V gene lookup returns CDR1 SGHRS and CDR2 YFSETQ. CDR3 residues: CASSVTENTEAFF.

The chain has TRBV7-8 and TRBJ2-1; TCRdb reports TRBD1, a call that lacks DNA to check it against. Germline loops: CDR1 SGHVS, CDR2 FQNEAQ. The CDR3 runs 17 residues. CDR3: CASSLAQGRYVRDEQFF.

This chain joins TRBV7-2 and TRBJ1-1; the TCRdb D gene call, TRBD1, has no DNA to confirm it. This CDR3 has 15 amino acids. Germline-derived CDR1 and CDR2 are SGHTA and FQGNSA. This CDR3 reads CASSLNPGTNTEAFF.

This rearrangement joins TRBV20-1 to TRBJ2-7; there is no DNA to check the TCRdb D call of TRBD1. Per the germline V gene, CDR1 is DFQATT and CDR2 is SNEGSKA (reference sequence). This CDR3 has 17 residues. CDR3 sequence: CSARGGVPNRQTYEQYF.

The chain employs TRBV7-8 and TRBJ2-7; absent DNA, TCRdb's TRBD2 call cannot be checked. Germline CDR1 is SGHVS and CDR2 is FQNEAQ. CDR3 length: 15 amino acids. CDR3 in amino acids: CASSLLVAAGDEQYF.

CDR3 sequence reads: CASSLGTRRDTQYF. The V call is TRBV7-9, the J call TRBJ2-3; the D call from TCRdb, TRBD1, cannot be confirmed without DNA. The germline V gene encodes CDR1 SEHNR and CDR2 FQNEAQ (reference sequence). The CDR3 runs to 14 residues.

This chain links TRBV18 with TRBJ1-1; TCRdb gives TRBD1 as the D gene, but with no DNA this cannot be confirmed. The germline CDR1 and CDR2 sequences are KGHSH and LQKENI. The CDR3 length is 15 residues. CDR3 loop: CASSPSRTKNTEAFF.

The rearrangement uses TRBV5-6 and TRBJ2-4. Germline V gene data show CDR1 as SGHDT and CDR2 as YYEEEE. The CDR3 is 14 residues long. The CDR3: CASSLDRSSNIQYF.

The rearrangement links TRBV7-9 to TRBJ1-6. This CDR3 contains 14 residues. Germline loops: CDR1 SEHNR, CDR2 FQNEAQ (reference sequence). The CDR3 region is CASSLSSNDSPLHF.